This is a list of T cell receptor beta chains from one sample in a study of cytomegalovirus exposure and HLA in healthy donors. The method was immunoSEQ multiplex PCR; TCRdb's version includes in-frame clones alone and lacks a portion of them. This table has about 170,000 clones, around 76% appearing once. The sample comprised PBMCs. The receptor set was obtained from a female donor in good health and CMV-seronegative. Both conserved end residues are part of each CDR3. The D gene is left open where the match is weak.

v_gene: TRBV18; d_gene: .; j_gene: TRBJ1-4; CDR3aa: CASSPLGGVGNEKLFF
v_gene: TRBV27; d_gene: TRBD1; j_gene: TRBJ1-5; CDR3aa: CASSPRPATGGRQPQHF
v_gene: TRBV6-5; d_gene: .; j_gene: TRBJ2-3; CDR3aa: CASSAGGGGADTQYF
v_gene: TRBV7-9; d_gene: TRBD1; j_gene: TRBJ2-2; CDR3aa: CASSVDRGSNTGELFF
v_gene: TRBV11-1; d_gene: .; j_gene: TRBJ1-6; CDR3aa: CASSPGERYSPLHF
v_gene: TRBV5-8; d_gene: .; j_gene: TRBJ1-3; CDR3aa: CASSNRDTYSGNTIYF
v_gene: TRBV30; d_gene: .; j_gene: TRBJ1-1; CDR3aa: CAWGRNSVRNTEAFF
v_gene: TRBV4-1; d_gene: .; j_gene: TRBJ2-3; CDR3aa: CASSQVGDRRGYF
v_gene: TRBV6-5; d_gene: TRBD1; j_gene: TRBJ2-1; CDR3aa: CASSYSQGVYNEQFF
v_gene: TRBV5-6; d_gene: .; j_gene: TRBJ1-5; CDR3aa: CASSLPGDNQPQHF
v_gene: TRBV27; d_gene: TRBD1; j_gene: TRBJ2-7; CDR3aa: CASTQTGGEQYF